One TCR beta chain is described in this entry. The target antigen is unknown. Sequenced with the Oncomine TCR Beta short-read assay was DNA taken from cultured CD4+ T cells. TCRdb reprocessed the PCR reads via MiXCR and lists one record per CDR3 protein. Of about 12,000 distinct CDR3 sequences listed, roughly three fifths are singletons. The sample comes from a study of vaccination and CD4 T cells after COVID-19. Described treatment: roughly ten-day PBMC culture with coronavirus spike peptide pools or control peptides (ViraFEST assay). The CDR3 covers 16 residues. Germline V gives CDR1 LNHDA, CDR2 SQIVND (reference sequence). The V end lost 3 bases, the J end lost 2 bases, and 17 bases lay between the germline ends.

This specimen was CD4+ T cells from blood, cultured in vitro, taken before SARS-CoV-2 vaccination. This rearrangement joins TRBV19 to TRBJ2-7, with D perhaps matching TRBD2 (6 bases). The source of this sequence is a human donor who had recovered from COVID-19. The CDR3 spells CASSIRATGVTYEQYF. In DNA form, the CDR3 reads TGTGCCAGTAGTATCCGTGCTACGGGGGTTACCTACGAGCAGTACTTC. The full variable domain, rest sourced from reference TRBV19 and TRBJ2-7, is DGGITQSPKYLFRKEGQNVTLSCEQNLNHDAMYWYRQDPGQGLRLIYYSQIVNDFQKGDIAEGYSVSREKKESFPLTVTSAQKNPTAFYLCASSIRATGVTYEQYFGPGTRLTVT.